These 14 T cell receptor beta chains were sequenced from one sample in a study of blood T cells in healthy people across ages. The authors ran a second PCR of about 6 to 11 cycles using a sample-barcoded 5' primer and a J-beta primer mix. TCRdb re-derived calls from the 5' RACE reads in MiXCR, one entry per CDR3 protein. The table lists around 1,700,000 distinct CDR3 sequences, roughly 27% of them singletons. What was sequenced was blood. The origin of the receptors is a woman between 25 and 40 years old in good health.

The chain has TRBV2 and TRBJ1-1, with D perhaps TRBD1 (5 bases). The germline gives CDR1 SNHLY, CDR2 FYNNEI. V was clipped by 6 bases and J by 7 bases, with 12 bases between them. The CDR3 loop spans 12 amino acids. CDR3: CASRKTVDEAFF. The CDR3 DNA follows: TGTGCCAGCAGGAAGACAGTCGATGAAGCTTTCTTT.

The rearrangement joins TRBV6-6 to TRBJ2-7; D is undetermined. Looked up from germline, CDR1 is MNHNY and CDR2 is SVGAGI (reference sequence). Deletions cut 2 bases from V and 3 bases from J, with 8 bases between. The CDR3 has 13 amino acids. CDR3 loop: CASSYEVDYEQYF. Here the CDR3 DNA reads TGTGCCAGCAGTTACGAGGTAGACTACGAGCAGTACTTC.

In its sample, this clonotype was seen many times. The chain has TRBV20-1 and TRBJ1-5; 10 nucleotides match TRBD1. This CDR3 spans 19 amino acids. Germline CDR1 and CDR2: DFQATT and SNEGSKA (reference sequence). V shed 4 bases and J 0 bases; nucleotides not matched to a gene: 15. The CDR3 sequence: CSATMDRGFQTYSNQPQHF. The CDR3 bases are TGCAGTGCTACCATGGACAGGGGGTTCCAAACTTATAGCAATCAGCCCCAGCATTTT.

This chain connects TRBV20-1 to TRBJ1-2, with TRBD1 matching 7 bases. V was clipped by 5 bases and J by 6 bases; unmatched bases: 6. Germline-derived CDR1 and CDR2 are DFQATT and SNEGSKA (reference sequence). The CDR3 is made up of 12 amino acids. CDR3 region: CSAGGTVNGYTF. CDR3 bases: TGCAGTGCTGGGGGGACAGTCAATGGCTACACCTTC.

The CDR3 loop reads CASNLGGGGGEQFF. The CDR3 coding sequence is TGTGCCAGCAACCTTGGAGGTGGGGGAGGGGAGCAGTTCTTC. J is TRBJ2-1 and V is TRBV5-6, with 7 bases that match TRBD2. With V trimmed by 6 bases and J by 10 bases, 13 bases remained unmatched. The CDR3 runs to 14 residues. Germline values: CDR1 SGHDT, CDR2 YYEEEE.

The chain has TRBV20-1 and TRBJ2-7; 11 positions match TRBD2. Germline V lookup: CDR1 DFQATT, CDR2 SNEGSKA (reference sequence). Unmatched junction bases numbered 7, after V lost 3 bases and J lost 0 bases. This CDR3 is 16 amino acids long. This CDR3 reads CSASAGTSGSSYEQYF. The CDR3 region has the DNA TGCAGTGCTAGTGCCGGGACTAGCGGCAGCTCCTACGAGCAGTACTTC.

Only a few counts were recorded for this clonotype. The gene calls are TRBV5-6 and TRBJ1-2; possible D gene TRBD1, 6 bases. V was trimmed by 0 bases and J by 4 bases, leaving 10 bases between them. The CDR3 has 14 residues. Germline values: CDR1 SGHDT, CDR2 YYEEEE. The chain's CDR3 is CASSLVTGVYGYTF. CDR3 coding DNA: TGTGCCAGCAGCTTGGTGACAGGAGTCTATGGCTACACCTTC. Full variable domain (rest looked up from reference TRBV5-6 and TRBJ1-2): DAGVTQSPTHLIKTRGQQVTLRCSPKSGHDTVSWYQQALGQGPQFIFQYYEEEERQRGNFPDRFSGHQFPNYSSELNVNALLLGDSALYLCASSLVTGVYGYTFGSGTRLTVV.

This clonotype was detected a few times. V is TRBV5-1 and J is TRBJ2-7; the D is unclear. The CDR3 spans 21 residues. Germline CDR1 and CDR2: SGHRS and YFSETQ. Trimming took 4 bases from V and 0 from J, leaving 32 bases between them. The DNA for the CDR3 is TGCGCCAGCAGCGACGAATCCACGTCAACCCCCCATCGACGCAGCTCCTACGAGCAGTACTTC. Its protein product is CASSDESTSTPHRRSSYEQYF.

This clonotype was observed a handful of times. The chain links TRBV10-1 to TRBJ2-7; 7 bases align to TRBD2. V lost 3 bases, J lost 2 bases, and 4 bases stayed unmatched. Germline values: CDR1 WNHNN, CDR2 SYGVQD (reference sequence). The CDR3 consists of 14 residues. The CDR3: CASSDSGGAYEQYF. For the CDR3, the DNA is TGCGCCAGCAGTGATAGTGGGGGGGCCTACGAGCAGTACTTC.

This clonotype came up a few times. V and J are TRBV3-1 and TRBJ2-7; 11 nucleotides agree with TRBD2. Germline assignment: CDR1 LGHDT and CDR2 YNNKEL (reference sequence). CDR3 length: 14 amino acids. V lost 5 bases, J lost 6 bases, and 6 bases stayed unmatched. The CDR3 loop is CASSYLAGGREQYF. DNA of the CDR3: TGTGCCAGCAGCTATCTAGCGGGGGGCCGCGAGCAGTACTTC.

This clonotype was counted ten times or more. This CDR3 reads CSAREGRWKTQYF. DNA for the CDR3: TGCAGTGCTAGAGAGGGGAGGTGGAAGACCCAGTACTTC. V is TRBV20-1 and J is TRBJ2-5; weak D call: TRBD2 (6 bases). The germline V and J ends were trimmed by 0 bases and 6 bases, with 11 bases remaining between them. The CDR3 covers 13 residues. Germline V gene data show CDR1 as DFQATT and CDR2 as SNEGSKA (reference sequence).

The chain has TRBV6-9 and TRBJ2-1; 7 bases line up with TRBD1. This CDR3 is built from 18 residues. CDR1 is MNHGY and CDR2 is SVAAGI in the germline V gene. With 0 bases clipped from V and 5 bases from J, the junction kept 13 bases outside the gene matches. DNA of the CDR3: TGTGCCAGCAGTTATTCTAAGAAAATTACAGGGGCGCACAATGAGCAGTTCTTC. It translates to CASSYSKKITGAHNEQFF.

About this clonotype: A much more abundant neighbour one base away suggests this may be a read error. V and J are TRBV7-9 and TRBJ2-1, with no clear D. Trimming pared 4 bases from V and 0 bases from J, leaving 7 bases between. The CDR3 sequence is 14 residues long. Germline assignment: CDR1 SEHNR and CDR2 FQNEAQ (reference sequence). The CDR3 nucleotides are TGTGCCAGCAGCTGGTCCAACTCCTACAATGAGCAGTTCTTC. It encodes CASSWSNSYNEQFF.

This clonotype was detected only a few times. The gene calls are TRBV2 and TRBJ2-7; TRBD2 matches at 10 bases. Germline values: CDR1 SNHLY, CDR2 FYNNEI. This CDR3 comprises 16 residues. With V trimmed by 4 bases and J by 2 bases, 8 bases remained unmatched. The CDR3 bases are TGTGCCAGCAGTGGGACTAGCGGCCACGCGACCTACGAGCAGTACTTC. It encodes CASSGTSGHATYEQYF.